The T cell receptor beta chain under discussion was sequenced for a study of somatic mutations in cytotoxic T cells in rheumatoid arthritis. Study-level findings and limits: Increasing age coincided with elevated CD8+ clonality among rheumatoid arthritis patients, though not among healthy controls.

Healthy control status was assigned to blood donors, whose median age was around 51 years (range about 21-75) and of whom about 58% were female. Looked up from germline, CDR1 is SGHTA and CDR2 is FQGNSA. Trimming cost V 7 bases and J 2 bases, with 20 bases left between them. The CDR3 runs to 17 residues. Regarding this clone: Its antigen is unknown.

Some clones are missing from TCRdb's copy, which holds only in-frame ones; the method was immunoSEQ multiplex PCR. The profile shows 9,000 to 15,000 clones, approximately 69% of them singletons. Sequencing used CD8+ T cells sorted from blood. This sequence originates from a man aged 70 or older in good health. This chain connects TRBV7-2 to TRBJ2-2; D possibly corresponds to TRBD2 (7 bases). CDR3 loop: CASTPERGGANTGELFF. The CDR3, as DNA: TGTGCCAGCACCCCAGAGCGAGGGGGGGCCAACACCGGGGAGCTGTTTTTT.